This TCR beta chain originates from a study of blood T cell repertoires in COVID-19. Sequencing used immunoSEQ multiplex PCR; TCRdb keeps in-frame clones, though not all of them. The sample carries some 160,000 clones, roughly 90% recorded once. From germline, CDR1 is MNHEY and CDR2 SVGAGI. The CDR3 runs to 14 residues. Trimming took 5 bases from V and 6 from J; bases not matched to a gene: 7. Sequenced material: PBMCs or T cells enriched from blood (not recorded which). This sequence joins TRBV6-5 and TRBJ1-1; 9 bases are shared with TRBD1. The source is a woman in her 50s who had recovered from COVID-19. In DNA, the CDR3 is TGTGCCAGCAGTACGGACAGGGGTGGGCCTGAAGCTTTCTTT. Its translation is CASSTDRGGPEAFF.